This T cell receptor (beta chain) was recovered during a study of T cells in women clearing cervical HPV infection. Data came from immunoSEQ multiplex PCR; TCRdb stores just in-frame clones and leaves some out. The repertoire table contains around 13,000 clones. For this clone: The read stops 3 residues short of the end of the CDR3; the missing end is completed from the germline J gene.

The CDR3 has 18 amino acids. Germline CDR1 reads SSHAT; CDR2 reads FNYEAQ (reference sequence). V lost 5 bases, J lost 4 bases, and 23 bases lay in between. Material: blood buffy coat. The TCR was taken from a woman aged 18 to 75 with a cervical HPV16 infection that either progressed to CIN3+ or cleared (not recorded which). This sequence joins TRBV7-7 and TRBJ2-2, with D perhaps TRBD2 (7 bases). CDR3 bases read: TGTGCCAGCAGCCCTTGGGGGGGCCCGGCGTCGGGCACCGGGGAG. This translates into CASSPWGGPASGTGE. The whole CDR3 protein reads CASSPWGGPASGTGELFF.